This T cell receptor beta chain was identified in a study of T cells after yellow fever vaccination (dated by TCRdb to the late 2010s). At the level of the whole study: Libraries from fractions with low cell numbers were prepared with the SMART-Seq v4 Ultra Low Input RNA kit. Bulk TCR alpha and beta repertoires were sequenced longitudinally to track T-cell clones before and after primary and booster YFV17D yellow fever vaccination. Two healthy male donors, one aged 18 to 29 and one aged 30 to 39 years, were included in the cohort. Blood was collected at multiple timepoints before and after primary and secondary immunization, and bulk PBMC replicates and cell subsets were isolated.

CDR3 length: 16 amino acids, cysteine to phenylalanine. Only CDR3 DNA remains: 48 bases, in frame from the first base. Between the V and J ends, shortened by 4 bases and 3 bases respectively, the junction contains 18 bases. According to the germline V gene (reference sequence), CDR1 reads SEHNR and CDR2 reads FQNEAQ. The intended sense of this specimen's treatment or condition label: live attenuated yellow fever vaccine strain. A standard Ficoll-Paque protocol was used to isolate PBMCs from peripheral blood. Dynabeads CD4 and CD8 positive selection kits were used to isolate CD4 and CD8 T-cell fractions. TriZol was used to extract RNA from bulk PBMCs, CD4 and CD8 fractions, and dextramer-positive and dextramer-negative fractions. Results the study describes overall, beyond this receptor: Because the study included only a couple of donors, the extent to which the findings can be generalized is limited. The secondary T-cell response was found to be weaker but faster than the primary response, with a peak reached on day 5 rather than on day 15. Computational filtering was needed because FACS-sorted repertoires could contain abundant contaminating clonotypes from the bulk population. After the booster, most clones that had expanded after primary vaccination were detected again (roughly 95% of CD4 and under 90% of CD8), suggesting broad maintenance of memory. A small fraction of clonotypes showed up in both the CD4 and CD8 compartments, probably as a result of convergent recombination.

The sequencer was an Illumina NovaSeq 6000. TCR cDNA was synthesized by 5'RACE template switching, which introduced a universal primer site and unique molecular identifiers. Priming for cDNA synthesis came from both the TCR alpha and TCR beta constant segments. Two PCR steps were used to amplify libraries, with sample barcodes and sequencing adapters being added in the second step. Libraries were sequenced on Illumina HiSeq 2500 (2x100 bp) or NovaSeq (2x150 bp). Turning to the authors' computational methods: Demultiplexing of reads and collapsing into UMI consensus sequences were performed with MIGEC, and V(D)J alignment was carried out with MiXCR. Using edgeR on replicate PBMC samples, clonotypes were called vaccine-responding if FDR was below 0.01 and the log2 fold change was above 5 up to day 15. Each bulk clonotype received a CD4 or CD8 identity based on whether the sequenced CD4 or CD8 repertoire contained that clonotype at higher abundance. TCRdb itself trimmed the public reads at Q25 with fastp, ran MiXCR and retained productive beta chains. Under each unique CDR3 protein, matching rows form one entry showing the most common genes and DNA. The V and J calls were determined by TCRdb, not by the authors. Present in this sample are about 160,000 distinct CDR3 sequences, about a tenth of which were seen just once. The ten largest clones add up to 35% to 40% of the sample.

This clonotype was counted a few times. Its antigen has not been determined. No much larger clone exists at a distance of one base, and base qualities are not known. Sequences were derived from CD8+ T cells sorted from PBMCs, sampled 45 days after the yellow fever booster vaccination. This TCR was recovered from a man aged 18 to 29 who received the YFV17D yellow fever vaccine. The sequence is built from TRBV7-9 and TRBJ1-2; too little of a D gene remains to name it. The sequenced DNA is TGTGCCAGCAGCTCCTCCCTAGGGATATCCCACTATGGCTACACCTTC. It is translated as CASSSSLGISHYGYTF.